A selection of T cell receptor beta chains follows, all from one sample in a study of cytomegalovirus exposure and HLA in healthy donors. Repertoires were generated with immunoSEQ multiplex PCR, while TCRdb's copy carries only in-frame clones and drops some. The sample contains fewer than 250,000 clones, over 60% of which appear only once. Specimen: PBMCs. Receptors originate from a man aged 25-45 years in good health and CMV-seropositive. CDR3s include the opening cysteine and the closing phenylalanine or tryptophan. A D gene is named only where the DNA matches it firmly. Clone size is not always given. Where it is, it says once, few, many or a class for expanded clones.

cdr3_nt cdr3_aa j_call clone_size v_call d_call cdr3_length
TGTGCCATTCGGGAACGGATCACCGGGGAGCTGTTTTTT CAIRERITGELFF TRBJ2-2 few TRBV11-1 . 13
TGTGCCAGCAGCTCGGGGGCCTACAATGAGCAGTTCTTC CASSSGAYNEQFF TRBJ2-1 . TRBV11-1 . 13
TGTGCCAGCAGCTTACTAGCGCCAAGTGAGCAGTTCTTC CASSLLAPSEQFF TRBJ2-1 . TRBV7-8 . 13
TGTGCCAGCAGTGCCTCGTACGGCGGGAACTCTGGAAACACCATATATTTT CASSASYGGNSGNTIYF TRBJ1-3 once TRBV25-1 . 17
TGTGCTAGTGGTCGGACCTCCACGGGAGGCTACACCTTC CASGRTSTGGYTF TRBJ1-2 . TRBV12-5 . 13
TGCGCCAGCAGCTTGGGGCCCACCTCTTACGAGCAGTACTTC CASSLGPTSYEQYF TRBJ2-7 . TRBV5-1 . 14
TGTGCCAGCAGCTTACCGACAAACTATGGCTACACCTTC CASSLPTNYGYTF TRBJ1-2 . TRBV5-4 . 13
TGTGCCAGTAGTACTGGGACAGGGGGTCCGACCCAGTACTTC CASSTGTGGPTQYF TRBJ2-5 . TRBV19 TRBD1 14
TGTGCCAGTTCGGGACTAGCGGGAGTCACCGGGGAGCTGTTTTTT CASSGLAGVTGELFF TRBJ2-2 few TRBV9 TRBD2 15
TGTGCCAGCAGTTGGACTAGCCCACGCCGCACAGATACGCAGTATTTT CASSWTSPRRTDTQYF TRBJ2-3 . TRBV6-5 TRBD2 16
TGTGCCAGCATCAAGGGGGCCAATTACGGAAATGAGCAGTTCTTC CASIKGANYGNEQFF TRBJ2-1 . TRBV6-1 TRBD1 15
TGTGCCAGCAGCTTTCACAGCGGGCCCACAGATACGCAGTATTTT CASSFHSGPTDTQYF TRBJ2-3 . TRBV7-2 . 15
TGTGCCACCAGCAGCTCCCACAGGAGCAATCAGCCCCAGCATTTT CATSSSHRSNQPQHF TRBJ1-5 . TRBV15 . 15
TGTGCCAGCAGCTTAGTCGGAGGCCAGCCCCAGCATTTT CASSLVGGQPQHF TRBJ1-5 . TRBV7-2 . 13
TGTGCCAGCAGCCCCCACGGGGGAAGGGGCGATGAGCAGTTCTTC CASSPHGGRGDEQFF TRBJ2-1 . TRBV7-3 . 15
TGCAGCGTTCGTGGTCAGTTCGATGAGCAGTTCTTC CSVRGQFDEQFF TRBJ2-1 few TRBV29-1 . 12
TGTGCTAGCAGCTTAGTTTGGACAGGGGGGAACACTGAAGCTTTCTTT CASSLVWTGGNTEAFF TRBJ1-1 . TRBV7-7 TRBD1 16
TGTGCCAGTGGGGACACCCGTTCCAATGAGCAGTTCTTC CASGDTRSNEQFF TRBJ2-1 . TRBV19 . 13
TGTGCCAGTAGGATCACAGGGGGCGCGGGCGGGGAGCTGTTTTTT CASRITGGAGGELFF TRBJ2-2 . TRBV19 TRBD1 15
TGTGCCAGCAGGCGGGACAGAATCACTGAAGCTTTCTTT CASRRDRITEAFF TRBJ1-1 . TRBV6-6 TRBD1 13
TGCGCCAGCAGCCGGGCGAGACAGGCCTATGAAAAACTGTTTTTT CASSRARQAYEKLFF TRBJ1-4 . TRBV4-3 . 15
TGTGCCAGCAGCCCGAACTCAGATACGCAGTATTTT CASSPNSDTQYF TRBJ2-3 . TRBV6-5 . 12
TGTGCCAGCAGTTTGCCACACAAAGAGACCCAGTACTTC CASSLPHKETQYF TRBJ2-5 . TRBV21-1 . 13
TGTGCCAGCAGCCCGGGACTCACCACCGGCCAAGAGACCCAGTACTTC CASSPGLTTGQETQYF TRBJ2-5 . TRBV4-2 . 16
TGTGCCAGCAACAGGGGGCTTATGTATGAAAAACTGTTTTTT CASNRGLMYEKLFF TRBJ1-4 once TRBV28 TRBD1 14
TGTGCCAGCAGTTTTCTGGGAGTTACTACCACTGAAGCTTTCTTT CASSFLGVTTTEAFF TRBJ1-1 . TRBV5-6 . 15
TGCGCCAGCTCAACAGGGTGGGACACCGGGGAGCTGTTTTTT CASSTGWDTGELFF TRBJ2-2 once TRBV5-1 . 14
TGTGCCAGCAGCCGACGACTAGCGGGAGGGCGAACCGGCACAGATACGCAGTATTTT CASSRRLAGGRTGTDTQYF TRBJ2-3 . TRBV7-9 TRBD2 19
TGCGCCAGCAGCTTGGTGGGACTCGGGCAGCCCCAGCATTTT CASSLVGLGQPQHF TRBJ1-5 . TRBV5-1 . 14
TGTGCCAGCAGCTCGCGGACTAGCGGGACCCGGGATACGCAGTATTTT CASSSRTSGTRDTQYF TRBJ2-3 . TRBV28 TRBD2 16
TGTGCCTGGAGTGTGGGGCGCTACTACGAGCAGTACTTC CAWSVGRYYEQYF TRBJ2-7 . TRBV30 . 13
TGTGCCAGCAGCTTAGAACTCTTCACAGATACGCAGTATTTT CASSLELFTDTQYF TRBJ2-3 . TRBV7-2 . 14
TGTGCCAGCAGTTCCGCCGGGGGTGACTATGGCTACACCTTC CASSSAGGDYGYTF TRBJ1-2 . TRBV27 . 14
TGCGCCAGCAGCCAAGACGAGAGCTCTGGGGCCAACGTCCTGACTTTC CASSQDESSGANVLTF TRBJ2-6 . TRBV4-3 . 16
TGCGCCAGCAGTCGCCCCGGGACAGGAACATCCAGGCAGTACTTC CASSRPGTGTSRQYF TRBJ2-7 . TRBV23-1 TRBD1 15
TGTGCCAGTAGTTCTCCGGGACAGGGAGGGCCACAGTCCAAAAACATTCAGTACTTC CASSSPGQGGPQSKNIQYF TRBJ2-4 once TRBV19 TRBD1 19
TGTGCCAGCAGGAGTGGGGCGCTCTCTGGAAACACCATATATTTT CASRSGALSGNTIYF TRBJ1-3 . TRBV14 . 15
TGCAGCGTTGAATCTGACAGGGGAACAGATACGCAGTATTTT CSVESDRGTDTQYF TRBJ2-3 . TRBV29-1 TRBD1 14